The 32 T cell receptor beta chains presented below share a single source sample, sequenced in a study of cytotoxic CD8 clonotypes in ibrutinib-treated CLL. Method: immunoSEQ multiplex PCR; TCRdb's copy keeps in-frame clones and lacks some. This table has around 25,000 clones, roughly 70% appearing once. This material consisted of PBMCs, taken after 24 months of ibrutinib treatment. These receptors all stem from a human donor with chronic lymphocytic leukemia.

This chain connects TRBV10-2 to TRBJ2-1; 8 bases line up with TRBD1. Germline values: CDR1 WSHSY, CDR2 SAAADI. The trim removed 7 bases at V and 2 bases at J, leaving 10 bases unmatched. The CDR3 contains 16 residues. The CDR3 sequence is CASKDSGTGAYNEQFF. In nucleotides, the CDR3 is TGCGCCAGCAAAGATTCCGGGACAGGAGCCTACAATGAGCAGTTCTTC.

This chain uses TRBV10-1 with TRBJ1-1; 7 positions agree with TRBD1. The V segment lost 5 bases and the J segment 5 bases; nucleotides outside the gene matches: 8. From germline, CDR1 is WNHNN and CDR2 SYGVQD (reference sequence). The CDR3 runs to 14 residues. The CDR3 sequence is CASSTGERITEAFF. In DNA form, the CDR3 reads TGCGCCAGCAGTACAGGGGAGAGGATAACTGAAGCTTTCTTT.

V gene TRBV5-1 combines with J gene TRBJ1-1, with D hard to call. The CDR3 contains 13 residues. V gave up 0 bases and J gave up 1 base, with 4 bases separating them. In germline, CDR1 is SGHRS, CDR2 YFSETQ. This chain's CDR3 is CASSLGGNTEAFF. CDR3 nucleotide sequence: TGCGCCAGCAGCTTGGGGGGGAACACTGAAGCTTTCTTT.

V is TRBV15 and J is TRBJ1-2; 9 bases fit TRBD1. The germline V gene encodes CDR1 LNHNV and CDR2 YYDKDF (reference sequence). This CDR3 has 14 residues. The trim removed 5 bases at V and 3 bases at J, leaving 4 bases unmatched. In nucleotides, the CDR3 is TGTGCCACCAGCCGGGACAGGGACTACTATGGCTACACCTTC. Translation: CATSRDRDYYGYTF. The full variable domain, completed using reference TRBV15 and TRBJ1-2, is DAMVIQNPRYQVTQFGKPVTLSCSQTLNHNVMYWYQQKSSQAPKLLFHYYDKDFNNEADTPDNFQSRRPNTSFCFLDIRSPGLGDTAMYLCATSRDRDYYGYTFGSGTRLTVV.

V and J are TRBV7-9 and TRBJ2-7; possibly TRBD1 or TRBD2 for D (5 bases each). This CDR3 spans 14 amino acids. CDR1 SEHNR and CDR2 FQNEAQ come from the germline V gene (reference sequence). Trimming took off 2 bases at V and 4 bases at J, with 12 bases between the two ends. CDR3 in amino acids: CASSLMRGAYEQYF. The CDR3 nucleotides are TGTGCCAGCAGCTTAATGCGAGGGGCTTACGAGCAGTACTTC.

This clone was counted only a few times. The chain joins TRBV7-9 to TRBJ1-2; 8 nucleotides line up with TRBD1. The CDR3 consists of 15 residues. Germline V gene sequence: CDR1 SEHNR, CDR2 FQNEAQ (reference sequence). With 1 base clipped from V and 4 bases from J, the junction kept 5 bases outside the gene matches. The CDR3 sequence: CASSLGTGIGYGYTF. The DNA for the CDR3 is TGTGCCAGCAGCTTAGGGACAGGGATAGGCTATGGCTACACCTTC.

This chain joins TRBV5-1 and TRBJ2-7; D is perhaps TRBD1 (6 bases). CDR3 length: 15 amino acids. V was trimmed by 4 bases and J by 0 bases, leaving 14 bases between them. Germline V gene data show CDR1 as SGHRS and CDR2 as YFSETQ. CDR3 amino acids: CASSIGTGLSYEQYF. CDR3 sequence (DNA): TGCGCCAGCAGCATAGGCACAGGGCTCTCCTACGAGCAGTACTTC. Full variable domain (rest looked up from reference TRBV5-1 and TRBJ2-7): KAGVTQTPRYLIKTRGQQVTLSCSPISGHRSVSWYQQTPGQGLQFLFEYFSETQRNKGNFPGRFSGRQFSNSRSEMNVSTLELGDSALYLCASSIGTGLSYEQYFGPGTRLTVT.

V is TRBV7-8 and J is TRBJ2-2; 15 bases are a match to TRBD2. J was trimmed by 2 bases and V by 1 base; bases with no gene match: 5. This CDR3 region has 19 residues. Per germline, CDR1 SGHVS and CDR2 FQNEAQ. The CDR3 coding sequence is TGTGCCAGCAGCTTAGTGGGACTAGCGGGGGGCGGAAACACCGGGGAGCTGTTTTTT. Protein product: CASSLVGLAGGGNTGELFF.

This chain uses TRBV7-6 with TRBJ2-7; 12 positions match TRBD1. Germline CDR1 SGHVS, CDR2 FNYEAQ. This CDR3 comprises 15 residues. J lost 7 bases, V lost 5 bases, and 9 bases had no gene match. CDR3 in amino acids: CASSQGGQGAGEQYF. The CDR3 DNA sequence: TGTGCCAGCAGCCAAGGGGGACAGGGGGCCGGGGAGCAGTACTTC.

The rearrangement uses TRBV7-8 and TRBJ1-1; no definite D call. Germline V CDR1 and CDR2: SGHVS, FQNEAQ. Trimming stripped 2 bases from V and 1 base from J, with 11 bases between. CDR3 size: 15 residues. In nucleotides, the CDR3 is TGTGCCAGCAGCTTACCTGCCGGGCCGAACACTGAAGCTTTCTTT. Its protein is CASSLPAGPNTEAFF.

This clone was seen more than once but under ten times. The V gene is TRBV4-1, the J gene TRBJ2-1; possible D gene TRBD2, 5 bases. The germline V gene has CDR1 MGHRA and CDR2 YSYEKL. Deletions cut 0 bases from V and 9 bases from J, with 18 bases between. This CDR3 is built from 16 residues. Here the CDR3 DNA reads TGCGCCAGCAGCCAAGACGGATCGCAGACGGGGTCTGAGCAGTTCTTC. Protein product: CASSQDGSQTGSEQFF.

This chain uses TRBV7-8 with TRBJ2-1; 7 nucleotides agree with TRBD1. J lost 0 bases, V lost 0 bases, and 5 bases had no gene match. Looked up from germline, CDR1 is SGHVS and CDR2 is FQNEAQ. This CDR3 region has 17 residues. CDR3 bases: TGTGCCAGCAGCTTAGCTCGGGACAGCCTCTCCTACAATGAGCAGTTCTTC. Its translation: CASSLARDSLSYNEQFF.

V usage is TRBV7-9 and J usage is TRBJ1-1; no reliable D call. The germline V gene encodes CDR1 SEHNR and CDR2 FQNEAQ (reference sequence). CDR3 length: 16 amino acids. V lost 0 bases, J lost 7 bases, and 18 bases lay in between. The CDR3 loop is CASSLAYASGFREAFF. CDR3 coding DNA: TGTGCCAGCAGCTTAGCCTACGCGAGCGGGTTTCGTGAAGCTTTCTTT. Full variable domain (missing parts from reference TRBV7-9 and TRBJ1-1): DTGVSQNPRHKITKRGQNVTFRCDPISEHNRLYWYRQTLGQGPEFLTYFQNEAQLEKSRLLSDRFSAERPKGSFSTLEIQRTEQGDSAMYLCASSLAYASGFREAFFGQGTRLTVV.

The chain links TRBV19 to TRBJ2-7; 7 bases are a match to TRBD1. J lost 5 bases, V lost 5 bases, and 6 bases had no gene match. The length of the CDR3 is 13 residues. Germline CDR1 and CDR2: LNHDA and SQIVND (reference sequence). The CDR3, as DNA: TGTGCCAGTAGTCCGGGGACAGCGCACGAGCAGTACTTC. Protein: CASSPGTAHEQYF.

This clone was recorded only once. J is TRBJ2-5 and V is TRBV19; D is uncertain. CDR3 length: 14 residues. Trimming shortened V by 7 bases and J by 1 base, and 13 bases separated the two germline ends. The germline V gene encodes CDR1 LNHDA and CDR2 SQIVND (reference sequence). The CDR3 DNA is TGTGCCAGTACCCAAGGTCACAGCCAAGAGACCCAGTACTTC. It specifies CASTQGHSQETQYF.

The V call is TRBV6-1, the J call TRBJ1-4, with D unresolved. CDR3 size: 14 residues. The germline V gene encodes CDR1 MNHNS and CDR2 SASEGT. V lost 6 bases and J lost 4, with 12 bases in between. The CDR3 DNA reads TGTGCCAGCAGGCCTGGCCGGAATAATGAAAAACTGTTTTTT. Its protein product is CASRPGRNNEKLFF.

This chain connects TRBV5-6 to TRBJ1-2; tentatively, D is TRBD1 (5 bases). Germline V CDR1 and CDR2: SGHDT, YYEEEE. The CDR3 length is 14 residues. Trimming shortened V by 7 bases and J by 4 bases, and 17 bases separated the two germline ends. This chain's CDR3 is CASGPGLQIYGYTF. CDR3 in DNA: TGTGCCAGCGGACCAGGGTTACAGATCTATGGCTACACCTTC.

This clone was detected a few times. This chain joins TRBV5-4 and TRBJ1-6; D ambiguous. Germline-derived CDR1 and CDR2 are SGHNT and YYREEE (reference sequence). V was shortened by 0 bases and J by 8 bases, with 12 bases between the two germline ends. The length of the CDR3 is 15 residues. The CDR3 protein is CASSLVTGGDSPLHF. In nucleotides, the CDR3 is TGTGCCAGCAGCTTGGTGACGGGCGGAGATTCACCCCTCCACTTT.

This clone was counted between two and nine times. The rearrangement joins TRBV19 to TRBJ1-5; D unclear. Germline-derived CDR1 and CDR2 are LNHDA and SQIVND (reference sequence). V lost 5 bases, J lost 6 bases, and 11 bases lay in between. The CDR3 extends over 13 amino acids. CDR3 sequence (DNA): TGTGCCAGTAGTTGGGAGGTGGGTCAGCCCCAGCATTTT. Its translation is CASSWEVGQPQHF. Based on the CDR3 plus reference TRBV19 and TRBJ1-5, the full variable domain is DGGITQSPKYLFRKEGQNVTLSCEQNLNHDAMYWYRQDPGQGLRLIYYSQIVNDFQKGDIAEGYSVSREKKESFPLTVTSAQKNPTAFYLCASSWEVGQPQHFGDGTRLSIL.

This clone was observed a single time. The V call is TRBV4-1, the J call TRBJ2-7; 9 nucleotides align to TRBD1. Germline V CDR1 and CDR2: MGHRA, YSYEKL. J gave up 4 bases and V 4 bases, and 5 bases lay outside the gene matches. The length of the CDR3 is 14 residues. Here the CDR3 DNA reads TGCGCCAGCAGCCCGGGACAGGGAAAATACGAGCAGTACTTC. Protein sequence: CASSPGQGKYEQYF.

The CDR3 here is CASSFDYSGELFF. As DNA, the CDR3 is TGTGCCAGCAGCTTTGACTACTCCGGGGAGCTGTTTTTT. This chain joins TRBV7-8 and TRBJ2-2, with D perhaps TRBD2 (5 bases). The germline V gene has CDR1 SGHVS and CDR2 FQNEAQ. V lost 3 bases and J lost 6, with 8 bases in between. This CDR3 has 13 amino acids.

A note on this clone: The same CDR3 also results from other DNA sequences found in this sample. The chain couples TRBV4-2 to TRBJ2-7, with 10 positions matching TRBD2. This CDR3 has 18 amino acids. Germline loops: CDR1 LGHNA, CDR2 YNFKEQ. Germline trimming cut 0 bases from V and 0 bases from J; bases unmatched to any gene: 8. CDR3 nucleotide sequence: TGTGCCAGCAGCCAAGAGGTTAGCGGGGGGCTTAGCTCCTACGAGCAGTACTTC. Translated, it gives CASSQEVSGGLSSYEQYF.

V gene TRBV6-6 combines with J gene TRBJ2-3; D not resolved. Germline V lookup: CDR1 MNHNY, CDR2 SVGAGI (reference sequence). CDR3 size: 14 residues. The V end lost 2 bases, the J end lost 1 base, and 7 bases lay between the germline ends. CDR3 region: CASSYRVGTDTQYF. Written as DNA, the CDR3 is TGTGCCAGCAGTTACAGGGTTGGCACAGATACGCAGTATTTT.

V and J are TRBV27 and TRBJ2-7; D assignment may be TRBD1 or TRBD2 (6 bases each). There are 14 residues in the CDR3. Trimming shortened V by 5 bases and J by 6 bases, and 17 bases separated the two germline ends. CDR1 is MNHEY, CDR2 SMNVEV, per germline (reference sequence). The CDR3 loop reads CASSQGGLSSEQYF. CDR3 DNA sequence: TGTGCCAGCAGTCAAGGGGGGCTTTCCAGCGAGCAGTACTTC.

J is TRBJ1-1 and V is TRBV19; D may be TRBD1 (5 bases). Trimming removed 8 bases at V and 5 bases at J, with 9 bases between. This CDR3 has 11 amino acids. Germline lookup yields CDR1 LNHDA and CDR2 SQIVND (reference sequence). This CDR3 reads CASYTGTEAFF. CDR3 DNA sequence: TGTGCCAGTTACACAGGAACTGAAGCTTTCTTT.

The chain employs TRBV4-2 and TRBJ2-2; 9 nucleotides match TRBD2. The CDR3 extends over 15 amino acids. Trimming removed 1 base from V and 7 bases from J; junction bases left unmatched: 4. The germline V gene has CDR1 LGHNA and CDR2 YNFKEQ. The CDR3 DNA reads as TGTGCCAGCAGCCAAGGGACTAGCGTGGACGGGGAGCTGTTTTTT. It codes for CASSQGTSVDGELFF.

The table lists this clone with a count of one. DNA for the CDR3: TGTGCCAGCAGCGTAGCTAGCGGGAACCGCTTTAGGAATGAGCAGTTCTTC. This sequence encodes CASSVASGNRFRNEQFF. This chain links TRBV9 with TRBJ2-1, with 9 nucleotides matching TRBD2. CDR3 length equals 17 residues. Germline CDR1 SGDLS, CDR2 YYNGEE. The trim removed 0 bases at V and 7 bases at J, leaving 11 bases unmatched.

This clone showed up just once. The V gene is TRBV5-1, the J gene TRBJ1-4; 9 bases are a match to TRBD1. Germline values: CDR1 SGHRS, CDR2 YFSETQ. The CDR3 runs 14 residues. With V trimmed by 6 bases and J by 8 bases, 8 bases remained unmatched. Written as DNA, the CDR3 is TGCGCCAGCACACCGGGACAGGGTAACGAAAAACTGTTTTTT. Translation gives CASTPGQGNEKLFF.

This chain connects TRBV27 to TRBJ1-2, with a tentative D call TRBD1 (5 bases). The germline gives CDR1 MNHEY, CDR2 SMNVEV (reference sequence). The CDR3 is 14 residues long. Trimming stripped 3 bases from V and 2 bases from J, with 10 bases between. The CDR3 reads CASSFVAGNYGYTF. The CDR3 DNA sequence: TGTGCCAGCAGTTTCGTTGCAGGGAACTATGGCTACACCTTC.

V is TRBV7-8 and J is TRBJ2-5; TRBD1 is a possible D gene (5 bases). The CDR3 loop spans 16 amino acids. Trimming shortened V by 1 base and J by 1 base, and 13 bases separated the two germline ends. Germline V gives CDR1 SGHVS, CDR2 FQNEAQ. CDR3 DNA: TGTGCCAGCAGCTTAGTAGCAACAGGCTCCCAAGAGACCCAGTACTTC. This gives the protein CASSLVATGSQETQYF.

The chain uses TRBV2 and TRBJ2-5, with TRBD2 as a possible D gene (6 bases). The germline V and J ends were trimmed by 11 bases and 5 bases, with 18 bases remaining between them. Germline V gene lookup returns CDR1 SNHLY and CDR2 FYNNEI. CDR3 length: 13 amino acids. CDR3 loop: CAARSGGGETQYF. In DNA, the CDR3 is TGTGCCGCACGATCAGGCGGAGGGGAGACCCAGTACTTC.

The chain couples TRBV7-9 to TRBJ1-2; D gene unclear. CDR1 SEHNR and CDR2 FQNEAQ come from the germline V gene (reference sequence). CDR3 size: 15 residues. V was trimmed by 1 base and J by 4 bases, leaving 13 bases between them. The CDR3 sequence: CASSLGEDPVYGYTF. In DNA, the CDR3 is TGTGCCAGCAGCTTAGGTGAGGACCCAGTCTATGGCTACACCTTC.